The 24 T cell receptor beta chains below come from one sample, sequenced in a study of CD4 T cells in relation to SARS-CoV-2 and coronaviruses. Generated by immunoSEQ multiplex PCR, the TCRdb table keeps only in-frame clones and is missing some. The sample carries about 36,000 clones, over 70% recorded once. Their specific antigens are unknown. Sequences were obtained from memory CD4+ T cells from PBMCs, cultured in vitro. The receptors shown here come from an adult with COVID-19.

This clone has only one observation. The rearrangement joins TRBV5-1 to TRBJ2-7; 11 bases are a match to TRBD2. CDR1 and CDR2 (germline): SGHRS, YFSETQ. There are 14 residues in the CDR3. J lost 7 bases, V lost 4 bases, and 7 bases had no gene match. The CDR3 loop is CASSPGTSGSEQYF. Here the CDR3 DNA reads TGCGCCAGCAGCCCCGGGACTAGCGGCTCGGAGCAGTACTTC. The full variable domain, in which reference TRBV5-1 and TRBJ2-7 provide the parts outside the CDR3, is KAGVTQTPRYLIKTRGQQVTLSCSPISGHRSVSWYQQTPGQGLQFLFEYFSETQRNKGNFPGRFSGRQFSNSRSEMNVSTLELGDSALYLCASSPGTSGSEQYFGPGTRLTVT.

The V call is TRBV15, the J call TRBJ2-2; D call uncertain. V dropped 6 bases and J dropped 6 bases, with 11 bases sitting between them. The CDR3 has 13 residues. Germline-derived CDR1 and CDR2 are LNHNV and YYDKDF (reference sequence). CDR3 protein: CATRKGLSGELFF. As DNA, the CDR3 is TGTGCCACCAGGAAGGGATTGTCCGGGGAGCTGTTTTTT.

V and J are TRBV7-3 and TRBJ2-1; TRBD2 matches at 7 bases. Germline V CDR1 and CDR2: SGHTA, FQGTGA. V lost 4 bases to trimming and J lost 6 bases; unmatched junction nucleotides: 9. CDR3 length: 15 residues. CDR3: CASSSQRGRGNEQFF. CDR3 nucleotides: TGTGCCAGCAGCTCCCAGCGGGGACGAGGCAATGAGCAGTTCTTC.

J is TRBJ2-7 and V is TRBV7-9; TRBD2 agrees at 8 bases. The CDR3 sequence is 17 residues long. J was trimmed by 2 bases and V by 0 bases; bases with no gene match: 9. Germline V gene sequence: CDR1 SEHNR, CDR2 FQNEAQ (reference sequence). CDR3 protein: CASSLASYGTRTYEQYF. The CDR3 DNA follows: TGTGCCAGCAGCTTAGCTAGTTACGGGACTAGAACCTACGAGCAGTACTTC. Supplemented by reference TRBV7-9 and TRBJ2-7, the full variable domain reads DTGVSQNPRHKITKRGQNVTFRCDPISEHNRLYWYRQTLGQGPEFLTYFQNEAQLEKSRLLSDRFSAERPKGSFSTLEIQRTEQGDSAMYLCASSLASYGTRTYEQYFGPGTRLTVT.

This clone has a single count. The rearrangement uses TRBV4-1 and TRBJ1-2; possible D gene TRBD1, 5 bases. This CDR3 has 21 amino acids. V was shortened by 1 base and J by 0 bases, with 27 bases between the two germline ends. The germline V gene has CDR1 MGHRA and CDR2 YSYEKL. The CDR3 nucleotides are TGCGCCAGCAGCCAAGGGACAAGGACACCAAAACAGAGGGGCACTAACTATGGCTACACCTTC. Amino acids: CASSQGTRTPKQRGTNYGYTF.

CDR3 sequence reads: CASSPMGQGAEKLFF. The CDR3 DNA sequence: TGTGCCAGCAGTCCTATGGGGCAGGGGGCTGAAAAACTGTTTTTT. The chain recombines TRBV28 with TRBJ1-4, with 8 nucleotides matching TRBD1. Germline V CDR1 and CDR2: MDHEN, SYDVKM. Trimming took 5 bases from V and 7 from J; bases not matched to a gene: 9. The CDR3 totals 15 residues.

This chain connects TRBV11-2 to TRBJ1-2; TRBD1 aligns across 12 bases. V lost 6 bases and J lost 6; bases outside the gene matches: 8. This CDR3 spans 15 amino acids. The germline V gene has CDR1 SGHAT and CDR2 FQNNGV. The CDR3 spells CASSFTGTGGHGYTF. The CDR3 region has the DNA TGTGCCAGCAGTTTTACAGGGACAGGGGGCCATGGCTACACCTTC.

There are a few counts of this clone. This chain joins TRBV5-1 and TRBJ2-1; 12 positions agree with TRBD2. The CDR3 loop spans 15 amino acids. CDR1 and CDR2 (germline): SGHRS, YFSETQ. V lost 4 bases and J lost 6; bases outside the gene matches: 5. CDR3 protein: CASSTGLAGTNEQFF. The CDR3 DNA follows: TGCGCCAGCAGCACCGGACTAGCGGGAACCAATGAGCAGTTCTTC.

CDR3 nucleotides: TGTGCCAGCAGGCGCACCGGGAGGCTGAACACTGAAGCTTTCTTT. It is translated as CASRRTGRLNTEAFF. This chain joins TRBV28 and TRBJ1-1, with D unresolved. Germline-derived CDR1 and CDR2 are MDHEN and SYDVKM. The CDR3 has 15 residues. Trimming removed 6 bases from V and 0 bases from J, with 14 bases in between.

The table lists this clone with a count of one. The V gene is TRBV7-3, the J gene TRBJ2-7; weak D call: TRBD2 (7 bases). Trimming left V 1 base short and J 2 bases short, with 15 bases between. CDR1 is SGHTA and CDR2 is FQGTGA in the germline V gene. The CDR3 runs 16 residues. The CDR3 region has the DNA TGTGCCAGCAGCTTAAGAGGGGGGGGCACTACCTACGAGCAGTACTTC. This translates into CASSLRGGGTTYEQYF.

The V gene is TRBV9, the J gene TRBJ1-6; 9 nucleotides align to TRBD1. V gave up 4 bases and J gave up 10 bases; unmatched junction bases: 6. This CDR3 region has 14 residues. Germline V CDR1 and CDR2: SGDLS, YYNGEE. The CDR3, as DNA: TGTGCCAGCAGCTTCGGGACAGGGCTCTCACCCCTCCACTTT. Residues: CASSFGTGLSPLHF.

V and J are TRBV5-1 and TRBJ1-2, with D unresolved. Trimming pared 0 bases from V and 7 bases from J, leaving 10 bases between. This CDR3 is built from 13 residues. Germline V gives CDR1 SGHRS, CDR2 YFSETQ. As DNA, the CDR3 is TGCGCCAGCAGCTTGGAAGGGTTTGGTGGCTACACCTTC. It codes for CASSLEGFGGYTF.

The chain combines TRBV5-1 with TRBJ1-5, with D possibly being TRBD1 (5 bases). V was pared by 5 bases and J by 0 bases, with 9 bases between. CDR1 is SGHRS, CDR2 YFSETQ, per germline. The CDR3 is made up of 14 amino acids. Here the CDR3 DNA reads TGCGCCAGCAGGGGGGACGGTAGCAATCAGCCCCAGCATTTT. It specifies CASRGDGSNQPQHF.

The CDR3 reads CAISESNREGSPLHF. The DNA for the CDR3 is TGTGCCATCAGTGAGTCGAACAGGGAGGGCTCACCCCTCCACTTT. The V call is TRBV10-3, the J call TRBJ1-6, with D perhaps TRBD1 (6 bases). Germline lookup yields CDR1 ENHRY and CDR2 SYGVKD. The V and J ends lost 0 bases and 10 bases respectively, with 13 bases between them. This CDR3 has 15 amino acids.

The chain joins TRBV2 to TRBJ2-6, with D perhaps being TRBD1 or TRBD2 (5 bases each). Germline CDR1 is SNHLY and CDR2 is FYNNEI. The CDR3 loop spans 16 amino acids. With 7 bases removed from V and 4 bases from J, the gap between germline ends came to 17 bases. The CDR3 nucleotides read TGTGCCAGCATCAGGCAGGGAGTAGGAGGGGCCAACGTCCTGACTTTC. Translation: CASIRQGVGGANVLTF.

This chain joins TRBV30 and TRBJ1-1, with TRBD1 matching 7 bases. CDR3 length: 13 amino acids. Trimming at V came to 2 bases and at J to 1 base, leaving 1 base not matched to a gene. Germline V lookup: CDR1 GTSNPN, CDR2 SVGIG (reference sequence). For the CDR3, the DNA is TGTGCCTGGAGTCGGGACAGGAACACTGAAGCTTTCTTT. Protein sequence: CAWSRDRNTEAFF.

The V and J genes are TRBV5-6 and TRBJ2-7; 8 bases match TRBD2. The CDR3 runs 14 residues. The ends lost 4 bases at V and 3 bases at J; junction bases unmatched: 6. Per germline, CDR1 SGHDT and CDR2 YYEEEE. CDR3 residues: CASSPGGFGYEQYF. In DNA form, the CDR3 reads TGTGCCAGCAGCCCGGGGGGGTTCGGCTACGAGCAGTACTTC.

This clone was picked up one time. The DNA for the CDR3 is TGTGCCAGCAGCGTCGGGACAGGGGACCCTGGTGAGACCCAGTACTTC. Protein product: CASSVGTGDPGETQYF. V usage is TRBV9 and J usage is TRBJ2-5, with 10 bases matching TRBD1. V dropped 2 bases and J dropped 5; count of bases not matched to a gene: 9. Looked up from germline, CDR1 is SGDLS and CDR2 is YYNGEE. The CDR3 contains 16 residues.

The chain carries TRBV3-1 (or the pseudogene TRBV3-2) and TRBJ2-3; 8 bases agree with TRBD2. V was pared by 4 bases and J by 0 bases, with 9 bases of the junction left unmatched. The CDR3 has 17 amino acids. In germline, CDR1 is LGHDT, CDR2 YNNKEL (reference sequence). The CDR3 reads CASSPTRTSSSTDTQYF. Here the CDR3 DNA reads TGTGCCAGCAGCCCCACTCGGACTAGCTCTAGCACAGATACGCAGTATTTT.

The V gene is TRBV19, the J gene TRBJ2-5; D gene unclear. Per the germline V gene, CDR1 is LNHDA and CDR2 is SQIVND (reference sequence). Trimming pared 4 bases from V and 3 bases from J, leaving 3 bases between. The CDR3 is made up of 11 amino acids. The chain's CDR3 is CASSREETQYF. For the CDR3, the DNA is TGTGCCAGTAGTAGGGAAGAGACCCAGTACTTC.

The chain is built from TRBV7-9 and TRBJ2-7, with D unresolved. Germline-derived CDR1 and CDR2 are SEHNR and FQNEAQ (reference sequence). Deletions cut 4 bases from V and 4 bases from J, with 14 bases between. The CDR3 covers 14 residues. CDR3 protein: CASSYDWSPYEQYF. CDR3 nucleotides: TGTGCCAGCAGCTATGACTGGTCCCCATACGAGCAGTACTTC.

The chain links TRBV7-2 to TRBJ1-2, with D uncertain. The germline V and J ends were trimmed by 1 base and 8 bases, with 14 bases remaining between them. Germline V CDR1 and CDR2: SGHTA, FQGNSA. CDR3 length: 14 residues. CDR3 coding DNA: TGTGCCAGCAGCTTAGGGAACAGACTTTGGGGCTACACCTTC. Translation gives CASSLGNRLWGYTF.

In this sample, this clone turned up a few times. V is TRBV3-1 (or the pseudogene TRBV3-2) and J is TRBJ2-7; D is uncertain. The V end lost 0 bases, the J end lost 6 bases, and 3 bases lay between the germline ends. Germline V gene data show CDR1 as LGHDT and CDR2 as YNNKEL (reference sequence). The CDR3 runs to 11 residues. CDR3 protein: CASSQDSEQYF. As DNA, the CDR3 is TGTGCCAGCAGCCAAGATTCCGAGCAGTACTTC.

CDR3 coding DNA: TGCGCCAGCAGCCCCGGGACTAACTCCTACGAGCAGTACTTC. The encoded protein is CASSPGTNSYEQYF. The gene calls are TRBV5-1 and TRBJ2-7; 7 positions match TRBD2. CDR3 size: 14 residues. Germline V gene data show CDR1 as SGHRS and CDR2 as YFSETQ. V lost 4 bases and J lost 0; bases outside the gene matches: 4.